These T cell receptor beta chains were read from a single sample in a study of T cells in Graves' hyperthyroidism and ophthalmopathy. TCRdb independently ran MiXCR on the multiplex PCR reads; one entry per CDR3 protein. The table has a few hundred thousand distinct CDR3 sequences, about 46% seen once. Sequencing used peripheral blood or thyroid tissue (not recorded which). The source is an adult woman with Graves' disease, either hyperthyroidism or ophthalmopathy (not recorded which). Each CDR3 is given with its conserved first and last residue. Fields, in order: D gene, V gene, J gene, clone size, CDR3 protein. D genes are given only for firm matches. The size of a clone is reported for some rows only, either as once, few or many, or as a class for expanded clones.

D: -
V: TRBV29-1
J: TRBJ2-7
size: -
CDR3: CSVRDSRYEQYF

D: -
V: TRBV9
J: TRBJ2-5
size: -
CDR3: CASSQDWGIQETQYF

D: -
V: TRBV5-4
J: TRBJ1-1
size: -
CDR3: CASSLGRRQVNTEAFF

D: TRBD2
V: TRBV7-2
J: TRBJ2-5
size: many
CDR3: CASSLLGHRLAGLLETQYF

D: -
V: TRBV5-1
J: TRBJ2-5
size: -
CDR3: CASSLGSEMTQETQYF

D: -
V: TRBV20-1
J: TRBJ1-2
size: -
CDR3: CSARGELAGGYTF

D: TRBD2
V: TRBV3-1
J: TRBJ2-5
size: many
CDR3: CASSPERGTQYF

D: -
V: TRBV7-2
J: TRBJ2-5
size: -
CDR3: CASSPELARAQYF

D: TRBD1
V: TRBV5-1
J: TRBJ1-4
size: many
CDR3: CASSPGTGSNEKLFF

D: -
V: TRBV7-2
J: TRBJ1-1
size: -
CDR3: CASSALRGGTRAFF

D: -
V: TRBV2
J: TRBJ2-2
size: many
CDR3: CASTEGPRELFF

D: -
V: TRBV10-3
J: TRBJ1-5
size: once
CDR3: CAITQYSYSNQPQHF

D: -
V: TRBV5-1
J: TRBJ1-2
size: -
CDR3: CASSLPHGGRDYGYTF

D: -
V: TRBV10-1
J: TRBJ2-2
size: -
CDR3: CASSDPGLGRGSTGELFF

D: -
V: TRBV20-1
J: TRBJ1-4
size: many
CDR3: CSARITTNEKLFF

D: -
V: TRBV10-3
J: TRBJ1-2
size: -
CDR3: CAISELTSGYTF